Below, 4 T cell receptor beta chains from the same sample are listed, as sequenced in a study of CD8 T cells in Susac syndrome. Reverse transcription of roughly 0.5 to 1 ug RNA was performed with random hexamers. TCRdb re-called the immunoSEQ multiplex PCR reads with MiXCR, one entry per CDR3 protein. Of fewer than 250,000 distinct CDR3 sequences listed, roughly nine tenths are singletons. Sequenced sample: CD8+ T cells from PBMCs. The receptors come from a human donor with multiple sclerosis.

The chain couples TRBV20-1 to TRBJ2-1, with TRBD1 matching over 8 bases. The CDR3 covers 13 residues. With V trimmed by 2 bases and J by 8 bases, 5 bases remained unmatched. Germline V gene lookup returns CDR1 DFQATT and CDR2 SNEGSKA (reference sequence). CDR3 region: CSARPGQGDEQFF. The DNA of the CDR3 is TGCAGTGCTAGACCCGGACAGGGAGATGAGCAGTTCTTC.

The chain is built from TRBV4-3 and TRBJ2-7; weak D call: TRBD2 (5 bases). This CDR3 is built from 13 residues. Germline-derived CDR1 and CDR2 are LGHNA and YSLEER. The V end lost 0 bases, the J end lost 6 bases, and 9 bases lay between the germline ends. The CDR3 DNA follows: TGCGCCAGCAGCCAAGATCCCGGGGTCGAGCAGTACTTC. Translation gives CASSQDPGVEQYF.

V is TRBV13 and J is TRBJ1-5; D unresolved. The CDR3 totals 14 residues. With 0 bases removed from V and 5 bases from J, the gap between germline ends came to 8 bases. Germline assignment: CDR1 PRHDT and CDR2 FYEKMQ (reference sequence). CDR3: CASSLGLADQPQHF. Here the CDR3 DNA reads TGTGCCAGCAGCTTAGGCCTTGCGGATCAGCCCCAGCATTTT.

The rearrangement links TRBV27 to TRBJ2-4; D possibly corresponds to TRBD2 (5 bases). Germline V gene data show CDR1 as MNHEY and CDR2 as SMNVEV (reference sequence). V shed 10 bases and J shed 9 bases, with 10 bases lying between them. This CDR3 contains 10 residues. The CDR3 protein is CATEEAIQYF. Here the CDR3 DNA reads TGTGCCACCGAGGAGGCCATTCAGTACTTC.